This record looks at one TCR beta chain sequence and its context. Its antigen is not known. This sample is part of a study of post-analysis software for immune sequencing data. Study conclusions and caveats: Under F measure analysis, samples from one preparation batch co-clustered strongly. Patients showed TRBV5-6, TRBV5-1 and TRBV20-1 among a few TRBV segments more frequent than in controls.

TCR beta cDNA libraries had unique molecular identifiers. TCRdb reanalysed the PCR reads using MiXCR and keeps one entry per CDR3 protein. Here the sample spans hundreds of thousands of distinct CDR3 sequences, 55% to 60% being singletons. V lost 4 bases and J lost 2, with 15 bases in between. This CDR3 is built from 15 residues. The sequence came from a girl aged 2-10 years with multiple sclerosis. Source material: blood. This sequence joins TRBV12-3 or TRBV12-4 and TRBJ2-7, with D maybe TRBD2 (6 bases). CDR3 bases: TGTGCCAGCAGTTCCATTCCGGGACTTACCTACGAGCAGTACTTC. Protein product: CASSSIPGLTYEQYF.